This entry features one TCR beta chain sequence. TCRdb's copy holds only in-frame clones and misses some; the assay was immunoSEQ multiplex PCR. The table includes 75,000 to 100,000 clones, 70% to 90% detected once. This record belongs to a study of blood T cell repertoires in COVID-19. Study as a whole: Acute and convalescent COVID-19 samples came from the United States, Italy and Spain.

Between the trimmed V and J ends, which lost 6 bases and 2 bases, there was a span of 6 bases. The CDR3 contains 12 residues. The rearrangement uses TRBV12-3 or TRBV12-4 and TRBJ2-3; D is ambiguous. The specimen was peripheral blood. The source of this sequence is a man aged 60 to 75 with acute or convalescent COVID-19. CDR3 residues: CASRHYTDTQYF. In nucleotides, the CDR3 is TGTGCCAGCAGACACTACACAGATACGCAGTATTTT.